What follows are 28 T cell receptor beta chains derived from one specimen sequenced in a study of chemoradiotherapy in HPV16-positive cancers. The method was immunoSEQ multiplex PCR; TCRdb's version includes in-frame clones alone and lacks a portion of them. This sample has approximately 2,000 clones, with 80% to 95% found just once. This specimen consisted of tumor tissue, obtained from a patient who underwent chemoradiotherapy. The receptors here all came from a human donor with HPV-associated anogenital cancer.

This rearrangement joins TRBV6-4 to TRBJ2-3; tentative D call: TRBD2 (7 bases). The CDR3 is made up of 14 amino acids. V was cut by 3 bases and J by 1 base, with 8 bases left in between. Looked up from germline, CDR1 is MRHNA and CDR2 is SNTAGT. In DNA, the CDR3 is TGTGCCAGCAGTGAAGGGGGGGGCACAGATACGCAGTATTTT. Protein: CASSEGGGTDTQYF.

The gene calls are TRBV7-6 and TRBJ2-3, with 13 bases fitting TRBD2. From germline, CDR1 is SGHVS and CDR2 FNYEAQ. J was trimmed by 3 bases and V by 5 bases; bases with no gene match: 5. The CDR3 totals 16 residues. CDR3 region: CASSQLAGGSTDTQYF. The CDR3 bases are TGTGCCAGCAGCCAACTAGCGGGGGGGAGTACAGATACGCAGTATTTT.

J is TRBJ2-3 and V is TRBV2; TRBD2 aligns across 7 bases. CDR1 and CDR2 from the germline V gene are SNHLY and FYNNEI. The V gene end was trimmed by 8 bases and the J gene end by 2 bases; junction bases not matched to a gene: 16. CDR3 size: 17 residues. Here the CDR3 reads CASQEGLGRGFTDTQYF. CDR3 in DNA: TGTGCCAGCCAAGAGGGGCTGGGGCGGGGGTTCACAGATACGCAGTATTTT.

This chain links TRBV6-1 with TRBJ2-5; D assignment may be TRBD1 or TRBD2 (7 bases each). Trimming removed 5 bases at V and 5 bases at J, with 15 bases between. Germline V gene sequence: CDR1 MNHNS, CDR2 SASEGT. This CDR3 comprises 14 residues. The DNA of the CDR3 is TGTGCCAGCAGTCGCAGGGGGGGTGAGGAGACCCAGTACTTC. It codes for CASSRRGGEETQYF.

In nucleotides, the CDR3 is TGCGCCAGCAGCCAAGACGGCAGCTCCTACGAGCAGTACTTC. Its protein product is CASSQDGSSYEQYF. V usage is TRBV4-1 and J usage is TRBJ2-7; D call uncertain. There are 14 residues in the CDR3. Trimming left V 0 bases short and J 0 bases short, with 6 bases between. CDR1 and CDR2 from the germline V gene are MGHRA and YSYEKL.

The chain joins TRBV30 to TRBJ1-5; TRBD1 matches at 9 bases. The CDR3 has 14 amino acids. The V and J ends lost 1 base and 5 bases, in that order; junction bases with no gene match: 3. The V gene's germline CDR1 is GTSNPN and CDR2 SVGIG (reference sequence). In DNA form, the CDR3 reads TGTGCCTGGAGTGGAACAGGGGGCTATCAGCCCCAGCATTTT. It translates to CAWSGTGGYQPQHF.

This chain links TRBV19 with TRBJ2-3; 8 nucleotides line up with TRBD2. Germline CDR1 is LNHDA and CDR2 is SQIVND (reference sequence). The CDR3 runs to 16 residues. V shed 6 bases and J 4 bases; nucleotides not matched to a gene: 12. The DNA for the CDR3 is TGTGCCAGTAGGGATCGGGAGGGGATTTTTCCAGATACGCAGTATTTT. Its protein is CASRDREGIFPDTQYF.

In nucleotides, the CDR3 is TGTGCCAGCAGCAACAGGGACCTGAACACTGAAGCTTTCTTT. It yields the protein CASSNRDLNTEAFF. The rearrangement uses TRBV6-1 and TRBJ1-1; maybe TRBD1 (6 bases). Between the trimmed V and J ends, which lost 6 bases and 0 bases, there was a span of 11 bases. This CDR3 contains 14 residues. CDR1 is MNHNS and CDR2 is SASEGT in the germline V gene.

The chain is built from TRBV13 and TRBJ2-1; D uncertain. Trimming left V 2 bases short and J 4 bases short, with 9 bases between. This CDR3 has 14 residues. The germline CDR1 and CDR2 sequences are PRHDT and FYEKMQ (reference sequence). The CDR3 is CASSLKSRYNEQFF. The CDR3 coding sequence is TGTGCCAGCAGCTTAAAATCCCGGTACAATGAGCAGTTCTTC.

J is TRBJ1-2 and V is TRBV4-3; D gene uncertain. The CDR3 totals 15 residues. The V end was cut by 0 bases, the J end by 6 bases, with 14 bases between. CDR1 and CDR2 (germline): LGHNA, YSLEER. This chain's CDR3 is CASSQDASRTDGYTF. DNA of the CDR3: TGCGCCAGCAGCCAAGATGCCAGCAGGACTGATGGCTACACCTTC.

This clone was counted once. The chain has TRBV5-6 and TRBJ1-1; D is unclear. Looked up from germline, CDR1 is SGHDT and CDR2 is YYEEEE. The V and J ends lost 2 bases and 4 bases respectively, with 15 bases between them. The CDR3 contains 15 residues. The chain's CDR3 is CASSFETAYRTEAFF. CDR3 DNA: TGTGCCAGCAGCTTCGAGACGGCTTACCGCACTGAAGCTTTCTTT.

V is TRBV29-1 and J is TRBJ1-5, with D possibly matching TRBD1 (5 bases). Looked up from germline, CDR1 is SQVTM and CDR2 is ANQGSEA. V lost 4 bases and J lost 3, with 16 bases in between. The CDR3 contains 15 residues. DNA for the CDR3: TGCAGCGTTGGCACAGGAGTCCGGGACAATCAGCCCCAGCATTTT. This translates into CSVGTGVRDNQPQHF.

The chain has TRBV18 and TRBJ1-2; tentative D call: TRBD1 (6 bases). Germline V gives CDR1 KGHSH, CDR2 LQKENI. There are 13 residues in the CDR3. V gave up 0 bases and J gave up 4 bases, with 6 bases separating them. As DNA, the CDR3 is TGTGCCAGCTCACCACCGGACAGCTATGGCTACACCTTC. Translating it yields CASSPPDSYGYTF. The full variable domain, in which reference TRBV18 and TRBJ1-2 provide the parts outside the CDR3, is NAGVMQNPRHLVRRRGQEARLRCSPMKGHSHVYWYRQLPEEGLKFMVYLQKENIIDESGMPKERFSAEFPKEGPSILRIQQVVRGDSAAYFCASSPPDSYGYTFGSGTRLTVV.

The rearrangement uses TRBV7-8 and TRBJ2-1; 7 positions agree with TRBD1. CDR3 length: 16 amino acids. After removal of 8 bases from V and 9 bases from J, the junction contained 19 bases not matched to a gene. Germline V lookup: CDR1 SGHVS, CDR2 FQNEAQ. The CDR3 reads CASRLPRQGPAGEQFF. The DNA for the CDR3 is TGTGCCAGCCGGCTTCCCAGACAGGGCCCTGCCGGTGAGCAGTTCTTC.

DNA of the CDR3: TGCGCCAGCAGCCCTGAAGGACTAGCGGGGGCCCGGGAGACCCAGTACTTC. The encoded protein is CASSPEGLAGARETQYF. The chain uses TRBV4-1 and TRBJ2-5, with 13 bases identical to TRBD2. CDR1 and CDR2 (germline): MGHRA, YSYEKL. V lost 4 bases and J lost 5; bases outside the gene matches: 10. The CDR3 totals 17 residues.

The rearrangement joins TRBV2 to TRBJ2-2; D remains ambiguous. Trimming left V 7 bases short and J 10 bases short, with 13 bases between. Germline lookup yields CDR1 SNHLY and CDR2 FYNNEI. The CDR3 contains 12 residues. The CDR3: CASKGNLAELFF. The DNA of the CDR3 is TGTGCCAGCAAGGGTAATCTCGCGGAGCTGTTTTTT.

A remark on this clone: Sequence at one end of the junction differs from germline and may be a read error. This chain connects TRBV7-7 to TRBJ2-1, with 8 bases matching TRBD2. In germline, CDR1 is SSHAT, CDR2 FNYEAQ (reference sequence). CDR3 length: 16 amino acids. CDR3 residues: CASSLYVTSANNEQFF. In nucleotides, the CDR3 is TGTGCTAGCAGCTTATACGTGACTAGCGCCAACAATGAGCAGTTCTTC.

This chain connects TRBV2 to TRBJ2-1; 10 bases align to TRBD1. The germline V gene encodes CDR1 SNHLY and CDR2 FYNNEI. The CDR3 loop spans 12 amino acids. The J segment lost 16 bases and the V segment lost 5 bases, leaving 8 bases of the junction unmatched. The CDR3 region has the DNA TGTGCCAGCAGTTATGACAGGGGGCGGTTTTTCTTC. Translating gives CASSYDRGRFFF. The full variable domain, rest sourced from reference TRBV2 and TRBJ2-1, is EPEVTQTPSHQVTQMGQEVILRCVPISNHLYFYWYRQILGQKVEFLVSFYNNEISEKSEIFDDQFSVERPDGSNFTLKIRSTKLEDSAMYFCASSYDRGRFFFGPGTRLTVL.

The chain is built from TRBV7-9 and TRBJ1-2; D gene uncertain. The CDR3 runs to 14 residues. Germline CDR1 is SEHNR and CDR2 is FQNEAQ (reference sequence). V was shortened by 3 bases and J by 3 bases, with 11 bases between the two germline ends. The CDR3 coding sequence is TGTGCCAGCAGCTTGAGGGCCGCGGACTATGGCTACACCTTC. Residues: CASSLRAADYGYTF.

This clone appeared once. The J gene is TRBJ1-1, the V gene TRBV5-1; no definite D call. V dropped 3 bases and J dropped 1 base, with 13 bases sitting between them. Per germline, CDR1 SGHRS and CDR2 YFSETQ. The CDR3 has 15 amino acids. The CDR3, as DNA: TGCGCCAGCAGCTCCAATCTTCCGGGGAACACTGAAGCTTTCTTT. It encodes CASSSNLPGNTEAFF.

The V gene is TRBV11-2, the J gene TRBJ2-2; no clear D. CDR3 length equals 12 residues. CDR1 is SGHAT and CDR2 is FQNNGV in the germline V gene. V was trimmed by 2 bases and J by 4 bases, leaving 2 bases between them. The DNA for the CDR3 is TGTGCCAGCAGCTTAATCACCGGGGAGCTGTTTTTT. Protein: CASSLITGELFF.

The chain joins TRBV6-5 to TRBJ1-3; 8 bases align to TRBD1. V was clipped by 7 bases and J by 4 bases; unmatched bases: 6. CDR3 length: 14 residues. Germline V gene lookup returns CDR1 MNHEY and CDR2 SVGAGI. The CDR3 reads CASIPTGAGNTIYF. Here the CDR3 DNA reads TGTGCCAGCATTCCGACAGGGGCAGGAAACACCATATATTTT.

The rearrangement links TRBV10-3 to TRBJ2-2; a possible D gene is TRBD1 (6 bases). Germline loops: CDR1 ENHRY, CDR2 SYGVKD. Between the trimmed V and J ends, which lost 2 bases and 0 bases, there was a span of 10 bases. The CDR3 is made up of 16 amino acids. In DNA form, the CDR3 reads TGTGCCATCAGTGAGCGGGACACCGCGAACACCGGGGAGCTGTTTTTT. Its translation: CAISERDTANTGELFF.

The chain recombines TRBV6-6 with TRBJ1-4, with TRBD1 as a possible D gene (5 bases). The CDR3 runs to 14 residues. Germline CDR1 is MNHNY and CDR2 is SVGAGI (reference sequence). Trimming took 6 bases from V and 5 from J, leaving 13 bases between them. The CDR3 region has the DNA TGTGCCAGCAGCAAAGGGGCATCGAATGAAAAACTGTTTTTT. Protein: CASSKGASNEKLFF.

V is TRBV4-2 and J is TRBJ1-3; D is unresolved. V lost 1 base and J lost 3, with 7 bases in between. Germline CDR1 LGHNA, CDR2 YNFKEQ. CDR3 length: 14 amino acids. The CDR3 here is CASSQVVGGNTIYF. CDR3 nucleotide sequence: TGTGCCAGCAGCCAAGTTGTGGGTGGAAACACCATATATTTT.

A note on this clone: The sample carries other DNA sequences with the same CDR3. The rearrangement links TRBV4-3 to TRBJ1-1, with D unclear. Deletions cut 1 base from V and 5 bases from J, with 8 bases between. Germline V CDR1 and CDR2: LGHNA, YSLEER. This CDR3 region has 13 residues. The CDR3 sequence is CASSQAPGTEAFF. The CDR3 nucleotides are TGCGCCAGCAGCCAAGCCCCAGGAACTGAAGCTTTCTTT.

This chain links TRBV23-1 with TRBJ1-1, with TRBD1 matching over 9 bases. TRBV23-1 is an open reading frame, and its role is uncertain. V was pared by 7 bases and J by 4 bases, with 7 bases of the junction left unmatched. The CDR3 sequence is 14 residues long. This CDR3 is CASNRGQGPTEAFF. CDR3 bases: TGCGCCAGCAATAGAGGACAGGGGCCCACTGAAGCTTTCTTT.

The rearrangement links TRBV2 to TRBJ1-2; D not resolved. V lost 6 bases and J 5 bases, leaving 10 bases between the germline ends. CDR1 and CDR2 (germline): SNHLY, FYNNEI. This CDR3 region has 12 residues. The CDR3 loop reads CASRVQPYGYTF. Written as DNA, the CDR3 is TGTGCCAGCAGGGTCCAACCGTATGGCTACACCTTC.